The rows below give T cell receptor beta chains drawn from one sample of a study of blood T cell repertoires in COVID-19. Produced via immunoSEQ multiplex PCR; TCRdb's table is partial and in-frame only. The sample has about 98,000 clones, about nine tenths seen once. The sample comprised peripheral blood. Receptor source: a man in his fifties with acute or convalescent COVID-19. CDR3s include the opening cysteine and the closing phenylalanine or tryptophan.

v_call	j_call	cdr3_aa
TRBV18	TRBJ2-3	CASSPRTSGSTDTQYF
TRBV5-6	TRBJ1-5	CASSSGSLGNQPQHF
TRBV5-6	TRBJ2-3	CASRPIAGGADTQYF
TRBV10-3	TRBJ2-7	CAISESGTRHSYEQYF
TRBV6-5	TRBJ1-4	CASSTQGRGNEKLFF
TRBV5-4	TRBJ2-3	CASSLEEGTDTQYF
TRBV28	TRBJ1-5	CASSLDRERGQPQHF
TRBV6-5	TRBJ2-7	CASSLGGLGLYEQYF
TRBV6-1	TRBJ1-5	CASSEQYSNQPQHF
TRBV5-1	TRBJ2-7	CASSQTSHEQYF
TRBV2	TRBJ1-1	CASSRHDNTEAFF
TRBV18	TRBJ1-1	CASSQGGEATEAFF
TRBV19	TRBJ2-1	CASSRTSGGGGNEQFF
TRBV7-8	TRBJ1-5	CASSRERVVSNQPQHF
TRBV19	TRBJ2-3	CASSIDPGVPDTQYF
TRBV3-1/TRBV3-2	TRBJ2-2	CASSRKGVTGELFF
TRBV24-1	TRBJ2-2	CATSESGGPDTGELFF
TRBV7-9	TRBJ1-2	CASSLGTDYGYTF
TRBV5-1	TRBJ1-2	CASSGWGQGDGYTF
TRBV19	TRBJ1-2	CASSIDGANYGYTF
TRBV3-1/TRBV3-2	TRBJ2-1	CASSPLMSNEQFF
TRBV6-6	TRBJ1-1	CASSYLVPGNTEAFF
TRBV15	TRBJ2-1	CATSRDPYRVPPNEQFF
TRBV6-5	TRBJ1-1	CASSYIGGTEAFF
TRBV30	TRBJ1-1	CAWSPRPGQGNTEAFF
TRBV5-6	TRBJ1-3	CASSPWRRNTIYF
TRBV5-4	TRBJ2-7	CASSFTPYEQYF